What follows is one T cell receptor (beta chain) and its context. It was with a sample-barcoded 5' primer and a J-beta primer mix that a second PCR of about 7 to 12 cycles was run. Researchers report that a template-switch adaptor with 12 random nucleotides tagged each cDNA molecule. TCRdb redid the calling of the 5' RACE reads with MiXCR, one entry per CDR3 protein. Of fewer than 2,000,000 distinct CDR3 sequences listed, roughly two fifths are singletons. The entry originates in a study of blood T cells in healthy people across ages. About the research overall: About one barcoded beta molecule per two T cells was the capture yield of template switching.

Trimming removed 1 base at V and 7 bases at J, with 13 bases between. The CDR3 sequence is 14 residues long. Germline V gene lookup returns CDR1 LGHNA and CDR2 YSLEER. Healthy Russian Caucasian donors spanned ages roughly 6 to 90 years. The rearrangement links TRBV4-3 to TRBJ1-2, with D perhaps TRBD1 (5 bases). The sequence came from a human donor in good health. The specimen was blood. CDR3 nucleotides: TGCGCCAGCAGCCAAGGAACTGGGAGGGGTGGCTACACCTTC. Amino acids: CASSQGTGRGGYTF.